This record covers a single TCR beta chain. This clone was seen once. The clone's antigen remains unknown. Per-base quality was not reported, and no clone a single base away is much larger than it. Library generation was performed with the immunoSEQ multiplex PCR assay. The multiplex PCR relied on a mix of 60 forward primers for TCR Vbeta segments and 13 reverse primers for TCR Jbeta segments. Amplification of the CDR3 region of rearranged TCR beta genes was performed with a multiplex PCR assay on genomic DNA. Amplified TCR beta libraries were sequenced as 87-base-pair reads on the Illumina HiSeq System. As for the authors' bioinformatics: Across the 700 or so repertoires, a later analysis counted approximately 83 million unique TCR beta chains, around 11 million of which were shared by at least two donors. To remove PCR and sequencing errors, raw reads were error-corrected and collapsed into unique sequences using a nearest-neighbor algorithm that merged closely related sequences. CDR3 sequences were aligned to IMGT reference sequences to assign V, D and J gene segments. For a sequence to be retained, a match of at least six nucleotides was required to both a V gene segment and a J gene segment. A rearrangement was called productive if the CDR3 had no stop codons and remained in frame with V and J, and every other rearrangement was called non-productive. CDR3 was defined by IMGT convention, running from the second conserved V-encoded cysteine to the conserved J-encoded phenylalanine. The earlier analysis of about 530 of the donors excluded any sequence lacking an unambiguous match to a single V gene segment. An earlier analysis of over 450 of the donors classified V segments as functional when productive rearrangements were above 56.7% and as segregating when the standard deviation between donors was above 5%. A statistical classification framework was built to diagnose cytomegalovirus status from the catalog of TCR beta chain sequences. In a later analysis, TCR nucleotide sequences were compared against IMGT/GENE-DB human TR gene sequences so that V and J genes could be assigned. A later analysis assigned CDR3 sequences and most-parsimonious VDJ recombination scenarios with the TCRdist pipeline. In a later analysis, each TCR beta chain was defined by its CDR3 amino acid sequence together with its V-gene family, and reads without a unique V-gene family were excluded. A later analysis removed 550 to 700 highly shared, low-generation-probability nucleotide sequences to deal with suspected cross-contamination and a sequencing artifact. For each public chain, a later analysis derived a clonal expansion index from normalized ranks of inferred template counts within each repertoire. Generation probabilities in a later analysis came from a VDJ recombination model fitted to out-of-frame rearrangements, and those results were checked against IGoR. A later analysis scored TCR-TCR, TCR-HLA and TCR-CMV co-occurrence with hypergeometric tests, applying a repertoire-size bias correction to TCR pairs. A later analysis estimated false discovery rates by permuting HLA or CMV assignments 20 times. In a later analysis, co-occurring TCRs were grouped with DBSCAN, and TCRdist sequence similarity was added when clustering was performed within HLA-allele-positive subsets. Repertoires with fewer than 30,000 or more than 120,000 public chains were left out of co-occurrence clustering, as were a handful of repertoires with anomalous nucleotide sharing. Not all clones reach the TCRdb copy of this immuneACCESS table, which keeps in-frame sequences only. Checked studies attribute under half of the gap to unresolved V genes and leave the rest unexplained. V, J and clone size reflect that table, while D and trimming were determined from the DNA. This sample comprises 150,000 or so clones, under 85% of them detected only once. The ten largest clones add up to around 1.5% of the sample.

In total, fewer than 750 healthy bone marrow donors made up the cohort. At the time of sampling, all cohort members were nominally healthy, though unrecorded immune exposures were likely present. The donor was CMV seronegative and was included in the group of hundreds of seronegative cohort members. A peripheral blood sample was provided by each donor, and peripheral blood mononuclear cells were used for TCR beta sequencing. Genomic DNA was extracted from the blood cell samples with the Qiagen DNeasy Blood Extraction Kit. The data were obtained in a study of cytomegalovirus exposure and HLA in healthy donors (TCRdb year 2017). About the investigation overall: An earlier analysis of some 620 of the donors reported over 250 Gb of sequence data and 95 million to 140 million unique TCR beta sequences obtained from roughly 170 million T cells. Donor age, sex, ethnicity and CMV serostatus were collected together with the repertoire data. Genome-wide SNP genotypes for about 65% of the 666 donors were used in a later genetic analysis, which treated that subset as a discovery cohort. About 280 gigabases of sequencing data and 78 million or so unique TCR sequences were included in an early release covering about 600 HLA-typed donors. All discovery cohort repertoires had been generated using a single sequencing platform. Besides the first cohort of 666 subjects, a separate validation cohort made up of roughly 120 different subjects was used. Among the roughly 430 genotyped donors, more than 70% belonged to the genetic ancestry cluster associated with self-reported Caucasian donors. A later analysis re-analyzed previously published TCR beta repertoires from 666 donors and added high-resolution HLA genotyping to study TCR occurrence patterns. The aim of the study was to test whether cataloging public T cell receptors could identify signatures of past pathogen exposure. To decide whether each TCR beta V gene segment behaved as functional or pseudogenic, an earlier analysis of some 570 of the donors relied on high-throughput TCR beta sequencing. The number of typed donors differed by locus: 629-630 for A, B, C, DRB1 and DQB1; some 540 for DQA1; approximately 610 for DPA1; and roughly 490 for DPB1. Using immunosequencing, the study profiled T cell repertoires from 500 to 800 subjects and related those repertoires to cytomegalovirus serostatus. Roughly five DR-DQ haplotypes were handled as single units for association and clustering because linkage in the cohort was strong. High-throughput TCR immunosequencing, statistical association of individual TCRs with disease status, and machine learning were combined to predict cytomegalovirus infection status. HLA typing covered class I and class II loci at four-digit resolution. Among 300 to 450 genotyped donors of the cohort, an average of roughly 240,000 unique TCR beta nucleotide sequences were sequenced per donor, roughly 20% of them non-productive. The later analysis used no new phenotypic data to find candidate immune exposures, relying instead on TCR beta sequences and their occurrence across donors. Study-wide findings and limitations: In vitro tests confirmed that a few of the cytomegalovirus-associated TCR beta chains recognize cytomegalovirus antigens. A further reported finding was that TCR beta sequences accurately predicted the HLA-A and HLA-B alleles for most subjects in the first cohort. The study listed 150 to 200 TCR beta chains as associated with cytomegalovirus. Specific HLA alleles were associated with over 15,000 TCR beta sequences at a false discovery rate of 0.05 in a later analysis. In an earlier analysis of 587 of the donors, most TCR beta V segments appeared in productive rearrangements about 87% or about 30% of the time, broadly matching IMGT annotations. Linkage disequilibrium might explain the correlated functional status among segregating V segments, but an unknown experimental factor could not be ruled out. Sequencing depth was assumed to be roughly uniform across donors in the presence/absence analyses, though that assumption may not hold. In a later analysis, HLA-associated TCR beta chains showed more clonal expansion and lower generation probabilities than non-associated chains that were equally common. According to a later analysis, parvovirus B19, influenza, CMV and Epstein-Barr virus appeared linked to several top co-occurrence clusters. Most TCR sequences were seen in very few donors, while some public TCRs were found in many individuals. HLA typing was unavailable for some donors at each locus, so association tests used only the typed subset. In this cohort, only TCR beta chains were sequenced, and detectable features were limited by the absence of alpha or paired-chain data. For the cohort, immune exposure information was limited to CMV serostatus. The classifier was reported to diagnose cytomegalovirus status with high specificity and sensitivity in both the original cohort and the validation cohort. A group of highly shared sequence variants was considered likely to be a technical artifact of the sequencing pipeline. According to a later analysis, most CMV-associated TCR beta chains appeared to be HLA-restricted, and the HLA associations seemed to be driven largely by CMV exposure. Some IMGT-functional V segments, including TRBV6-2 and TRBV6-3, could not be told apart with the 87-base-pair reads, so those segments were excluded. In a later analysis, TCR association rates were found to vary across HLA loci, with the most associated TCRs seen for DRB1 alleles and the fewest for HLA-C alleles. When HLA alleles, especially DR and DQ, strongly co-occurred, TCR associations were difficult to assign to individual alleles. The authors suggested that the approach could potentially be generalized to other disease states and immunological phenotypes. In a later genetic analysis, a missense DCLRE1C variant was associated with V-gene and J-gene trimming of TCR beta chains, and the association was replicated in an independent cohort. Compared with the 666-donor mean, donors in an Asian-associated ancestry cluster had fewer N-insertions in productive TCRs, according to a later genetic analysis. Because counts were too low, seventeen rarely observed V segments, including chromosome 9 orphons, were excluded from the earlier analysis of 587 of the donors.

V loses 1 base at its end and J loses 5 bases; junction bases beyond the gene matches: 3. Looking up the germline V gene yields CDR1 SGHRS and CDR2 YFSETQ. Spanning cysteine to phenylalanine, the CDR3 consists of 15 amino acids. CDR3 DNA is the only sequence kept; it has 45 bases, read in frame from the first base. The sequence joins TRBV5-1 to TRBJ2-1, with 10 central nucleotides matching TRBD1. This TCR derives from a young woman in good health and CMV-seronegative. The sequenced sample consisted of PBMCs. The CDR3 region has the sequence CASSLFGTGDNEQFF. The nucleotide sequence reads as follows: TGCGCCAGCAGCTTGTTCGGGACAGGGGACAATGAGCAGTTCTTC.